This T cell receptor beta chain stems from a study of persistence of HIV-infected CD4 T cells. An overlapping HIV-1 Gag peptide pool stimulated these cells at about 0.94 ug/peptide/mL. Memory cells lacking CD40L and CD69 with high CD45RO were sorted. Anti-CD28/CD49d costimulation, CD40-blocking antibody and enfuvirtide were given to CD8-depleted PBMCs for 15 to 20 hours. The CDR3 is made up of 14 amino acids. Germline V gene sequence: CDR1 SNHLY, CDR2 FYNNEI. V was clipped by 5 bases and J by 6 bases, with 15 bases between them. The libraries were made with immunoSEQ version 4 in survey mode. TCRdb's copy holds only in-frame clones and misses some; the assay was immunoSEQ multiplex PCR. This sample yields 35,000 to 45,000 clones, of which under 90% are seen a single time; roughly 5.9% belongs to the top ten. Regarding this clone: The antigen is unknown.

The sample here was cultured CD4+ T cells from PBMCs, taken from a patient who received antiretroviral therapy. This TCR was sampled from an adult with HIV. The donor label of this sample is uncertain. The rearrangement uses TRBV2 and TRBJ2-3, with a tentative D call TRBD1 (5 bases). The DNA of the CDR3 is TGTGCCAGCAGTCTCAGGGATATCGTGGATACGCAGTATTTT. This gives the protein CASSLRDIVDTQYF.